This T cell receptor beta chain was identified in a study of cytotoxic CD8 clonotypes in ibrutinib-treated CLL. Study-wide findings and caveats: Higher clonality was seen at ibrutinib response and a return toward baseline at progression.

This clone was seen a few times. Its antigen is as yet unknown. Assay used: immunoSEQ multiplex PCR; TCRdb lists only in-frame clones, some missing. The table includes 150,000 to 200,000 clones, about 72% detected once. This TCR came from a human donor with chronic lymphocytic leukemia. The sample here was PBMCs, taken after 24 months of ibrutinib treatment.

This CDR3 reads CASSLPEDTRTGELFF. In DNA form, the CDR3 reads TGTGCCAGCAGCCTACCAGAGGACACCCGCACCGGGGAGCTGTTTTTT. The chain carries TRBV7-6 and TRBJ2-2; possible D gene TRBD1, 5 bases. This CDR3 is 16 amino acids long. Germline V CDR1 and CDR2: SGHVS, FNYEAQ. Trimming pared 5 bases from V and 4 bases from J, leaving 17 bases between.